A single sample is the source of the 23 T cell receptor beta chains below, sequenced in a study of identical twins. TCRdb re-analysed the 5' RACE reads in MiXCR, keeping a single row per CDR3 protein. The sample yields 500,000 to 650,000 distinct CDR3 sequences, 20% to 25% seen once. These data are also associated with another study on yellow fever vaccine responses in identical twins.

The sequenced material came from CD4+ T cells sorted from blood. The receptors shown here come from a woman aged 18-29 years in good health.

The chain is built from TRBV20-1 and TRBJ2-5, with 11 bases that match TRBD2. The CDR3 is 14 amino acids. V lost 6 bases and J lost 4; bases outside the gene matches: 7. Germline V lookup: CDR1 DFQATT, CDR2 SNEGSKA (reference sequence). The CDR3 region is CSATLAGVRETQYF. In DNA, the CDR3 is TGCAGTGCAACACTAGCGGGGGTGCGAGAGACCCAGTACTTC.

The sample holds a few counts of this clonotype. The chain couples TRBV5-1 to TRBJ1-2; TRBD1 matches at 10 bases. J lost 7 bases, V lost 4 bases, and 4 bases had no gene match. The CDR3 is 13 residues long. The germline CDR1 and CDR2 sequences are SGHRS and YFSETQ. CDR3 nucleotides: TGCGCCAGCAGCCAGGGACAGGGGTTTGGCTACACCTTC. Translation gives CASSQGQGFGYTF.

CDR3 sequence: CASSLGGASGTGELFF. The CDR3 DNA follows: TGTGCCAGCAGCCTCGGGGGGGCCTCGGGTACCGGGGAGCTGTTTTTT. The V gene is TRBV12-3 or TRBV12-4, the J gene TRBJ2-2; 8 nucleotides agree with TRBD2. The CDR3 extends over 16 amino acids. Trimming at V came to 6 bases and at J to 5 bases, leaving 11 bases not matched to a gene.

This chain connects TRBV5-1 to TRBJ2-1; possibly TRBD1 or TRBD2 for D (7 bases each). V lost 0 bases, J lost 0 bases, and 16 bases lay in between. The germline V gene encodes CDR1 SGHRS and CDR2 YFSETQ. CDR3 size: 18 residues. Written as DNA, the CDR3 is TGCGCCAGCAGCTTGGTCTCCCAGGGGGGGGGCTCCTACAATGAGCAGTTCTTC. Protein product: CASSLVSQGGGSYNEQFF.

This chain links TRBV2 with TRBJ2-2; 8 nucleotides align to TRBD1. Trimming cost V 8 bases and J 6 bases; bases outside gene matches: 8. Germline V gives CDR1 SNHLY, CDR2 FYNNEI. The CDR3 is made up of 14 amino acids. DNA of the CDR3: TGTGCCAGCGGGGGACAGGTTGGGGCCGGGGAGCTGTTTTTT. It encodes CASGGQVGAGELFF.

This clonotype has only a few counts. The CDR3 DNA is TGCGCCAGCAGCCAAGAGGGGGGGCCCCTCTCTGGGGCCAACGTCCTGACTTTC. This translates into CASSQEGGPLSGANVLTF. The J gene is TRBJ2-6, the V gene TRBV4-1, with D possibly TRBD2 on 7 matching bases. The V end lost 0 bases, the J end lost 0 bases, and 12 bases lay between the germline ends. CDR3 length equals 18 residues. Germline V gene data show CDR1 as MGHRA and CDR2 as YSYEKL.

This clonotype was seen only a few times. This chain connects TRBV20-1 to TRBJ2-2; D possibly corresponds to TRBD2 (5 bases). V dropped 6 bases and J dropped 0 bases, with 17 bases sitting between them. The CDR3 is made up of 16 amino acids. CDR1 DFQATT and CDR2 SNEGSKA come from the germline V gene (reference sequence). The CDR3 DNA reads TGCAGTGCCCCCCAGCTAGCTGCCGCGAACACCGGGGAGCTGTTTTTT. Protein product: CSAPQLAAANTGELFF.

The rearrangement links TRBV7-8 to TRBJ2-3; D is tentatively TRBD1 or TRBD2 (6 bases each). Per the germline V gene, CDR1 is SGHVS and CDR2 is FQNEAQ. This CDR3 comprises 15 residues. Trimming shortened V by 1 base and J by 8 bases, and 16 bases separated the two germline ends. CDR3 sequence: CASSLGAGGASTQYF. Here the CDR3 DNA reads TGTGCCAGCAGCTTAGGGGCCGGGGGCGCGTCTACGCAGTATTTT.

The rearrangement links TRBV6-5 to TRBJ2-1, with D possibly being TRBD1 or TRBD2 (6 bases each). CDR1 MNHEY and CDR2 SVGAGI come from the germline V gene. Trimming left V 5 bases short and J 8 bases short, with 16 bases between. CDR3 length: 14 amino acids. DNA for the CDR3: TGTGCCAGCAGTCACCCGGGGGCGAGGTATGAGCAGTTCTTC. Translated: CASSHPGARYEQFF.

The J gene is TRBJ2-3, the V gene TRBV6-1; 9 nucleotides line up with TRBD2. With 5 bases clipped from V and 0 bases from J, the junction kept 6 bases outside the gene matches. CDR3 length equals 16 residues. Germline loops: CDR1 MNHNS, CDR2 SASEGT. The DNA of the CDR3 is TGTGCCAGCAGTCCATGGACTAGCGCGAGCACAGATACGCAGTATTTT. Its translation is CASSPWTSASTDTQYF.

The CDR3 reads CASIGHRAYEQYF. The CDR3 DNA reads TGCGCCAGCATAGGGCATAGGGCCTACGAGCAGTACTTC. This chain joins TRBV5-1 and TRBJ2-7; D ambiguous. V was trimmed by 6 bases and J by 2 bases, leaving 12 bases between them. Germline loops: CDR1 SGHRS, CDR2 YFSETQ. This CDR3 is 13 amino acids long.

In regard to this clonotype: Sequence at one end of the junction differs from germline and may be a read error. The genes are TRBV9 and TRBJ1-6, with D tentatively TRBD1 (6 bases). CDR3 length: 13 residues. Germline CDR1 SGDLS, CDR2 YYNGEE. The CDR3 bases are TGTGCCAGCAGCCTAACAGGGTTTGGACCCTTCCACTTT. This translates into CASSLTGFGPFHF.

The chain's CDR3 is CATSDLPYSGSFDEQFF. DNA for the CDR3: TGTGCCACCAGTGATTTGCCTTATAGCGGGAGTTTCGATGAGCAGTTCTTC. The rearrangement links TRBV24-1 to TRBJ2-1, with 9 bases lining up with TRBD2. Germline V CDR1 and CDR2: KGHDR, SFDVKD. This CDR3 is built from 17 residues. After removal of 0 bases from V and 8 bases from J, the junction contained 10 bases not matched to a gene.

Only a few counts were recorded for this clonotype. The rearrangement uses TRBV9 and TRBJ2-1; 10 bases are shared with TRBD2. V dropped 4 bases and J dropped 9; count of bases not matched to a gene: 10. The germline V gene has CDR1 SGDLS and CDR2 YYNGEE. The CDR3 contains 15 residues. The CDR3 DNA follows: TGTGCCAGCAGCACCGGGCCTAGCGGGAGTTTTGAGCAGTTCTTC. Its translation is CASSTGPSGSFEQFF.

In this sample, this clonotype turned up a few times. The chain couples TRBV12-3 or TRBV12-4 to TRBJ2-3; perhaps TRBD1 as D (5 bases). The V end was cut by 0 bases, the J end by 4 bases, with 11 bases between. The CDR3 is 15 amino acids. Here the CDR3 reads CASSLASTGADTQYF. CDR3 coding DNA: TGTGCCAGCAGTTTAGCCAGCACAGGCGCAGATACGCAGTATTTT.

The rearrangement joins TRBV10-3 to TRBJ2-3, with 9 bases matching TRBD2. The V gene end was trimmed by 4 bases and the J gene end by 2 bases; junction bases not matched to a gene: 7. The CDR3 has 16 residues. Germline CDR1 ENHRY, CDR2 SYGVKD. CDR3 nucleotides: TGTGCCATCAGTGGGTCTAGCGGGGATAACACAGATACGCAGTATTTT. It encodes CAISGSSGDNTDTQYF.

This clonotype was detected a few times. The V and J genes are TRBV5-5 and TRBJ1-5; no reliable D call. V lost 1 base to trimming and J lost 6 bases, with 20 bases between them. CDR3 length: 17 residues. Per germline, CDR1 SGHKS and CDR2 YYEKEE (reference sequence). The CDR3 bases are TGTGCCAGCAGCTTGAAGGTTTGGGCAGGCCAGAGTCAGCCCCAGCATTTT. Residues: CASSLKVWAGQSQPQHF.

This rearrangement joins TRBV2 to TRBJ2-5; weak D call: TRBD1 (7 bases). CDR3 length: 14 amino acids. Germline CDR1 reads SNHLY; CDR2 reads FYNNEI. V lost 7 bases to trimming and J lost 4 bases, with 16 bases between them. CDR3 sequence (DNA): TGTGCCAGCACGAAACAGGGGAGGCGAGAGACCCAGTACTTC. Its protein product is CASTKQGRRETQYF.

In this sample, this clonotype turned up a few times. CDR3 protein: CATSTVNEQFF. The CDR3 coding sequence is TGTGCCACCAGTACTGTCAATGAGCAGTTCTTC. The chain is built from TRBV24-1 and TRBJ2-1; D unclear. Trimming removed 6 bases from V and 6 bases from J, with 5 bases in between. The germline CDR1 and CDR2 sequences are KGHDR and SFDVKD. This CDR3 contains 11 residues.

The chain is built from TRBV9 and TRBJ2-7; possibly TRBD1 or TRBD2 for D (5 bases each). In germline, CDR1 is SGDLS, CDR2 YYNGEE. The CDR3 length is 15 residues. V lost 2 bases and J 4 bases, leaving 16 bases between the germline ends. The CDR3 nucleotides read TGTGCCAGCAGCGTGGGGATGGGGGTAGGGTACGAGCAGTACTTC. It is translated as CASSVGMGVGYEQYF.

The chain has TRBV7-2 and TRBJ2-1, with D tentatively TRBD1 or TRBD2 (6 bases each). This CDR3 region has 15 residues. V lost 1 base and J lost 4, with 11 bases in between. Germline CDR1 reads SGHTA; CDR2 reads FQGNSA. CDR3 residues: CASSLGGARYNEQFF. For the CDR3, the DNA is TGTGCCAGCAGCTTAGGGGGGGCGAGGTACAATGAGCAGTTCTTC.

This clonotype was counted between two and nine times. The genes are TRBV5-1 and TRBJ2-5; D is unresolved. CDR3 size: 16 residues. Germline V gives CDR1 SGHRS, CDR2 YFSETQ. Trimming pared 1 base from V and 2 bases from J, leaving 15 bases between. The CDR3 spells CASSLNRARLQETQYF. Here the CDR3 DNA reads TGCGCCAGCAGCTTGAACCGGGCCCGGCTTCAAGAGACCCAGTACTTC.

V is TRBV19 and J is TRBJ2-3; D is unresolved. The CDR3 contains 14 residues. Trimming shortened V by 4 bases and J by 1 base, and 9 bases separated the two germline ends. Looked up from germline, CDR1 is LNHDA and CDR2 is SQIVND (reference sequence). This chain's CDR3 is CASSSIAGTDTQYF. DNA for the CDR3: TGTGCCAGTAGTAGTATAGCAGGCACAGATACGCAGTATTTT.